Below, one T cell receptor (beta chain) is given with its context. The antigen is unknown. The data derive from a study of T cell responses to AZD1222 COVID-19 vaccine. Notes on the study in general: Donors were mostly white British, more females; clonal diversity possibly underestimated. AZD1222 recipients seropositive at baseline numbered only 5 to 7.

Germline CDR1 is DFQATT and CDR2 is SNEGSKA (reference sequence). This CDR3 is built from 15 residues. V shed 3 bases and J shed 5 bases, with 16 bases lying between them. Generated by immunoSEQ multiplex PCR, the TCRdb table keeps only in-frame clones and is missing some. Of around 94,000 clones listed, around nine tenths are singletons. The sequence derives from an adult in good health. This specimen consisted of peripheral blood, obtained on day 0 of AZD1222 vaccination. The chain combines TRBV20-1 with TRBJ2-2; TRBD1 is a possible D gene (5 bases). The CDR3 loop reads CSASLQGTLTGELFF. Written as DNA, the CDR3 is TGCAGTGCTAGTCTCCAGGGAACCTTAACCGGGGAGCTGTTTTTT.